This T cell receptor beta chain was profiled in a study of blood T cell repertoires in COVID-19 (dated by TCRdb to between 2020 and 2021). Broadly, across the study: Collaborator samples came from the United States, Italy and Spain and covered acute and convalescent phases of COVID-19. The prospective study material was composed of cDNA or gDNA derived from T cells, B-cell-depleted T cells, or PBMCs. Deeply sampled blood TCRbeta repertoires from subjects exposed to, actively infected with, or recovered from COVID-19 were included in the dataset. The repertoires were made available in a free public database intended to serve as a resource for research on the immune response to SARS-CoV-2. Samples came from the ongoing ImmuneRACE study (first 160 participants) plus 1,254 subjects from 6 global collaborators. The sample metadata nearly always contained a de-identified subject ID, COVID-19 status, age in years and sex. HLA class I and class II types, where available, came from metadata supplied by the sample provider rather than from assay-based typing. General findings and caveats noted by the study authors: The quantity of clinical and demographic metadata differed by source and by participant and was supplied without curation.

In the prospective study, participants were 18 to 89 years old, resided in fewer than 25 geographic areas of the United States, and were enrolled through a virtual design. In the prospective study, participants were assigned to cohorts based on the clinical history participants reported in a screening survey and a study questionnaire. Recovered participants in ImmuneRACE Cohort 3 were defined by two consecutive negative NP/OP PCR tests, clearance by a healthcare professional, or resolution of symptoms. In the prospective study, mobile phlebotomists collected whole blood, serum and a nasopharyngeal or oropharyngeal swab from each participant. Additional blood draws and questionnaires over an approximately 2-month period could optionally be provided by prospective study participants. Blood samples from the prospective study were shipped frozen or at room temperature prior to DNA extraction. The CDR3 runs 14 amino acids, cysteine and phenylalanine included. The DNA shown is the 42-base CDR3, in frame from base 1. Unmatched junction bases come to 8, with V trimmed by 4 bases and J by 4 bases. From a lookup of the germline V gene, CDR1 and CDR2 are SQVTM and ANQGSEA.

TCRbeta CDR3 regions were amplified from genomic DNA using the immunoSEQ Assay, a bias-controlled multiplex PCR. The authors processed their data as follows. Nucleated cell counts per sample were estimated from amplification of reference gene primers within the assay. To quantify the absolute abundance of each unique TCRbeta CDR3 rearrangement, sequence reads were collapsed and filtered. For each sample, productive Simpson clonality was calculated by taking the square root of Simpson's diversity index across productive rearrangements. TCRdb holds this immuneACCESS table with in-frame rearrangements only. Some clones are missing; in checked studies, unresolved V genes explain under half, and the rest has no known cause. From that table come the V and J calls and clone size; the DNA was used to work out D and trimming. In all, the sample holds 200,000 to 250,000 clones, and under 90% of those were seen once. The ten top clones hold around 3.4% of the sample.

The sample holds a few counts of this clone. This receptor's antigen is unknown. Base quality data are lacking; no much larger clone is found one base away. This chain is built from TRBV29-1 and TRBJ1-2; 8 bases in the junction line up with TRBD1. Sequenced material: PBMCs or T cells enriched from blood (not recorded which). The sequence came from a woman aged 55 to 70 who had recovered from COVID-19. For the CDR3, the sequence is CSVAPGTGGYGYTF. The DNA sequence is given as TGCAGCGTTGCCCCAGGGACAGGCGGCTATGGCTACACCTTC.